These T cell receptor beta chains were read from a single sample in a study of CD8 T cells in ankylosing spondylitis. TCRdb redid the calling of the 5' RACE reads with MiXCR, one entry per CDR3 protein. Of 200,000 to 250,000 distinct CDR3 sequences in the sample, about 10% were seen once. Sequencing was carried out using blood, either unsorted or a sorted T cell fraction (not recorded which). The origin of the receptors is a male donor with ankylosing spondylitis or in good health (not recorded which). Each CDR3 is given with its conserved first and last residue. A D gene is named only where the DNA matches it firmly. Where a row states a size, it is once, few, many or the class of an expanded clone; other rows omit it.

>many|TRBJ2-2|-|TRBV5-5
TGTGCCAGCAGCTTACCGGGGTATAACACCGGGGAGCTGTTTTTT
CASSLPGYNTGELFF
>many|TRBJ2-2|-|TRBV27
TGTGCCAGCATCGGGGGCCTAAACACCGGGGAGCTGTTTTTT
CASIGGLNTGELFF
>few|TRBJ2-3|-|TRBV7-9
TGTGCCAGCACCCCCCGGGGGATTAGCACAGATACGCAGTATTTT
CASTPRGISTDTQYF
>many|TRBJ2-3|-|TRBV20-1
TGCAGTGCCAAACTAGGGGATACGCAGTATTTT
CSAKLGDTQYF
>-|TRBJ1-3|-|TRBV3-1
TGTGCCAGCAGCCAAGATATCGGGGTTGGCGGAAACACCATATATTTT
CASSQDIGVGGNTIYF
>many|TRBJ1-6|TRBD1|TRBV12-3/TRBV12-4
TGTGCCAGCAGTTTTAGGGGACAGGGGGCCTCACCCCTCCACTTT
CASSFRGQGASPLHF
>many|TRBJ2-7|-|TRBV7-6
TGTGCCAGCAGCTTTGGAGGAGGGGAGACCTACGAGCAGTACTTC
CASSFGGGETYEQYF
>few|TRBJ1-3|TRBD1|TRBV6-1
TGTGCCAGCAGCCGAGCCGGGACAGAGAAATCTCGAAACACCATATATTTT
CASSRAGTEKSRNTIYF
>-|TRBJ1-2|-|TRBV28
TGTGCCAGCAGTTCTCCCTTCGGGGCTAACTATGGCTACACCTTC
CASSSPFGANYGYTF
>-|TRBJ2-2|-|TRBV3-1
TGTGCCAGCAGCCGTCTGTCCGGGGAGCTGTTTTTT
CASSRLSGELFF
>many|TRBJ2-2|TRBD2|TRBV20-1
TGCAGTGCTACTAGCGGGGGGTACACCGGGGAGCTGTTTTTT
CSATSGGYTGELFF
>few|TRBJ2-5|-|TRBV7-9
TGTGCCAGCAGCTTAGCGTTGGCAGGACAAGAGACCCAGTACTTC
CASSLALAGQETQYF
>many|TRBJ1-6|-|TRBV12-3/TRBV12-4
TGTGCCAGCAGTTTAGGGGAGCCAAGTAATTCACCCCTCCACTTT
CASSLGEPSNSPLHF
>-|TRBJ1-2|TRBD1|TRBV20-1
TGCAGTGCTAGAGATGAGGGGGCCGGCTATGGCTACACCTTC
CSARDEGAGYGYTF
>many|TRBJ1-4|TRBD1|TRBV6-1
TGTGCCAGCAGTGGAGGGACAGGGGTTGAAAAACTGTTTTTT
CASSGGTGVEKLFF
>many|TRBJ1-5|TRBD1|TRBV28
TGTGCCAGCAGAACCGGACAGGGGGTATATCAGCCCCAGCATTTT
CASRTGQGVYQPQHF
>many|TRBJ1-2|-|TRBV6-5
TGTGCCAGCAGTTACTCAGGGCATTCGGTTGGCTACACCTTC
CASSYSGHSVGYTF
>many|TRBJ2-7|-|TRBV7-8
TGTGCCAGCAGCTTAAGGGGGGGGGTAGAGCAGTACTTC
CASSLRGGVEQYF
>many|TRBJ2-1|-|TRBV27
TGTGCCAGCAGTCCCGACCAGTTCCGATCCTACAATGAGCAGTTCTTC
CASSPDQFRSYNEQFF
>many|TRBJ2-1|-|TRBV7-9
TGTGCCAGCAGTCAGGACAGTTACAATGAGCAGTTCTTC
CASSQDSYNEQFF
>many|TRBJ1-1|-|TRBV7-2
TGTGCCAGCAGCTCACAGGCGGACACTGAAGCTTTCTTT
CASSSQADTEAFF
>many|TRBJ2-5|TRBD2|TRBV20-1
TGCAGTGCTGAAACTAGCGGGGGGGTGATTCAGACCCAGTACTTC
CSAETSGGVIQTQYF
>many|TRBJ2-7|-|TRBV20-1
TGCAGTGCTAGAGAGAGTAATTCCTACGAGCAGTACTTC
CSARESNSYEQYF
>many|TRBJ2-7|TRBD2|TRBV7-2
TGTGCCAGCAGCTTTGGCGGGACTAGCGGGGGGGCAAACGAGCAGTACTTC
CASSFGGTSGGANEQYF
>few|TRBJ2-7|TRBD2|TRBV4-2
TGTGCCAGCAGCCCAGAGGGACTAGCGGGGGGGTACCTCACCTACGAGCAGTACTTC
CASSPEGLAGGYLTYEQYF
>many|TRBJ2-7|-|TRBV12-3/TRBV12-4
TGTGCCAGCAGTTTAGTACTAGGGGCCTACGAGCAGTACTTC
CASSLVLGAYEQYF
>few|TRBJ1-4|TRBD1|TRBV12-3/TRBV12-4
TGTGCCAGCAGCGAGACAGGGGCAACTAATGAAAAACTGTTTTTT
CASSETGATNEKLFF
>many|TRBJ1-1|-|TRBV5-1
TGCGCCAGCAGCCCGGATTTGGGAGAAGGGGCTTTCTTT
CASSPDLGEGAFF
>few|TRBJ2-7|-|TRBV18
TGTGCCAGCTCACCGGAGCCAGGGGTAGCCTACGAGCAGTACTTC
CASSPEPGVAYEQYF
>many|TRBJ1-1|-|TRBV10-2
TGCGCCAGCAGTCTCGGCCCTCAGGGCACTGAAGCTTTCTTT
CASSLGPQGTEAFF
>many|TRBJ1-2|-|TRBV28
TGTGCCAGCATTTCTCCTTCCTTGCAGCCAAACTATGGCTACACCTTC
CASISPSLQPNYGYTF
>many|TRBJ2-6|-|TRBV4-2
TGTGCCAGCAGCCAAGAGGGTAACCTAGCTGGTGGGGCCAACGTCCTGACTTTC
CASSQEGNLAGGANVLTF
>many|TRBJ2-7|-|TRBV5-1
TGCGCCAGCAGCTTGGACGGGGGACGGTTGGGGCAGTACTTC
CASSLDGGRLGQYF
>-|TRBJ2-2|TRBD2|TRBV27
TGTGCCAGCAGCTTTGCGGGGGAGACCGGGGAGCTGTTTTTT
CASSFAGETGELFF
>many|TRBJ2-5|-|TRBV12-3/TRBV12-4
TGTGCCAGCAGTTTAGCGCTCGGGTCTGTGGAGACCCAGTACTTC
CASSLALGSVETQYF
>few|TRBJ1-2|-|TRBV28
TGTACAACTACCGAAACCCGGAGCTCGTATGGCTACACCTTC
CTTTETRSSYGYTF
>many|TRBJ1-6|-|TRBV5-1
TGCGCCAGCAGCCGCTTGACAGAGGGTAATTCACCCCTCCACTTT
CASSRLTEGNSPLHF
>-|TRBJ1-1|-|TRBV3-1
TGTGCCAGCAGCCAAGGCGACCGAAGGTGGACTGAAGCTTTCTTT
CASSQGDRRWTEAFF
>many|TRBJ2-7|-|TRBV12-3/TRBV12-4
TGTGCCAGCAGTTTAGCGGTTCACTCCTACGAGCAGTACTTC
CASSLAVHSYEQYF
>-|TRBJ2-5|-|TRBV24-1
TGTGCCACCAGCGGGACTTCTCCTCAAGAGACCCAGTACTTC
CATSGTSPQETQYF
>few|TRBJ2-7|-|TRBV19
TGTGCCAGTAGCGACAGCTCTGCCTACGAGCAGTACTTC
CASSDSSAYEQYF
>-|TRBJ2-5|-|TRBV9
TGTGCCAGCGGAAGAGACCAAGAGACCCAGTACTTC
CASGRDQETQYF
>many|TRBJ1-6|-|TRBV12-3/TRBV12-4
-
CASSLVMGQRGGLHF
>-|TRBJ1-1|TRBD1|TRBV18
TGTGCCAGCTCACCGGACAGGGGGTTCGGCACTGAAGCTTTCTTT
CASSPDRGFGTEAFF
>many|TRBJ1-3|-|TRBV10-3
TGTGCCATCAGTGAGCCTAGCTCTGGAAACACCATATATTTT
CAISEPSSGNTIYF
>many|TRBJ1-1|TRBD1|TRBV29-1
TGCAGCGCCGGACAGGGGTTAAACACTGAAGCTTTCTTT
CSAGQGLNTEAFF
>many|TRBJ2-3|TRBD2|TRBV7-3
TGTGCCAGCAGCTTACGGCTCGCGGGGGGGTCGAAGAGCACAGATACGCAGTATTTT
CASSLRLAGGSKSTDTQYF
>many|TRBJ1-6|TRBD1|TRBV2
TGTGCCAGCAGGGCGACAGGGGACTTTGGATCACCCCTCCACTTT
CASRATGDFGSPLHF
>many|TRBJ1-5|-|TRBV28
TGTGCCAGCAGTTGGCCCGAATCAGGCCAGCGCAACCCCGATCAGCCCCAGCATTTT
CASSWPESGQRNPDQPQHF
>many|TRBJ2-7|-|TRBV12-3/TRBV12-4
TGTGCCAGCAGCTACAGGGCCTACGAGCAGTACTTC
CASSYRAYEQYF
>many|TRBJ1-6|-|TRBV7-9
TGTGCCAGCACCAAAGGGGGGACCCTCCACTTT
CASTKGGTLHF
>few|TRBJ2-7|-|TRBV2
TGTGCCAGCAGTGAAGCGATGCGGGGAGGTGAGCAGTACTTC
CASSEAMRGGEQYF
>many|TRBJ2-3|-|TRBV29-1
TGCAGCGTTGGGCAGACTAGCACAGATACGCAGTATTTT
CSVGQTSTDTQYF
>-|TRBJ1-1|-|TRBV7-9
TGTGCCAGCAGCCGGTGGGCAGACGAAGCTTTCTTT
CASSRWADEAFF
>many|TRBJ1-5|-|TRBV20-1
TGCAGTGCTAAGTCCGGGGCAAGTAATCAGCCCCAGCATTTT
CSAKSGASNQPQHF